The 29 T cell receptor beta chains listed next were all sequenced from one sample in a study of cytomegalovirus exposure and HLA in healthy donors. The study ran its PCR with 60 Vbeta and 13 Jbeta primers. Only in-frame clones appear in the TCRdb table, and some are missing; sequencing was by immunoSEQ multiplex PCR. Found here are under 200,000 clones, 65% to 90% of them singletons; the top ten hold over 2%. Sequencing was performed on PBMCs. Every receptor here comes from a male donor in good health and CMV-seronegative.

The chain has TRBV5-1 and TRBJ1-1; no clear D gene. V was shortened by 2 bases and J by 0 bases, with 14 bases between the two germline ends. This CDR3 has 16 residues. The germline V gene has CDR1 SGHRS and CDR2 YFSETQ. The CDR3 reads CASSFGGGPVNTEAFF. The CDR3 nucleotides read TGCGCCAGCAGCTTTGGAGGCGGTCCTGTGAACACTGAAGCTTTCTTT.

Comment on this clone: The sample has other DNA sequences that encode this CDR3 too. This rearrangement joins TRBV18 to TRBJ2-7; TRBD1 might be the D (6 bases). CDR3 length equals 12 residues. Per the germline V gene, CDR1 is KGHSH and CDR2 is LQKENI. V dropped 3 bases and J dropped 4 bases, with 7 bases sitting between them. CDR3 in DNA: TGTGCCAGCTCACCCGACAGGTACGAGCAGTACTTC. Residues: CASSPDRYEQYF.

The V call is TRBV11-2, the J call TRBJ2-5; 7 nucleotides align to TRBD2. The germline gives CDR1 SGHAT, CDR2 FQNNGV. The CDR3 runs to 16 residues. Trimming took 3 bases from V and 3 from J; bases not matched to a gene: 10. The CDR3: CASSFGDYDVKETQYF. In DNA, the CDR3 is TGTGCCAGCAGCTTTGGGGACTACGATGTAAAAGAGACCCAGTACTTC.

This clone was counted a single time. The CDR3 protein is CASSLAGDRVSYGYTF. The CDR3 DNA reads TGCGCCAGCAGCTTGGCCGGGGACAGAGTCAGCTATGGCTACACCTTC. The V and J genes are TRBV5-1 and TRBJ1-2; TRBD1 matches at 7 bases. Germline CDR1 is SGHRS and CDR2 is YFSETQ. The junction had 9 bases not matched to a gene; V was cut back by 0 bases and J by 4 bases. This CDR3 region has 16 residues.

The chain is built from TRBV5-1 and TRBJ1-1; 8 bases agree with TRBD1. Germline V gives CDR1 SGHRS, CDR2 YFSETQ. After removal of 4 bases from V and 3 bases from J, the junction contained 8 bases not matched to a gene. The CDR3 contains 15 residues. DNA of the CDR3: TGCGCCAGCAGCACAGGGGGAGGCTGGGACACTGAAGCTTTCTTT. As protein: CASSTGGGWDTEAFF.

The chain carries TRBV5-6 and TRBJ2-5, with unresolved D. Trimming shortened V by 4 bases and J by 1 base, and 17 bases separated the two germline ends. The CDR3 is 16 amino acids. Germline V lookup: CDR1 SGHDT, CDR2 YYEEEE. As DNA, the CDR3 is TGTGCCAGCAGCCAATACGTCCCGCCAGGCCAAGAGACCCAGTACTTC. Protein product: CASSQYVPPGQETQYF.

This chain connects TRBV29-1 to TRBJ1-1; no definite D call. This CDR3 contains 10 residues. CDR1 and CDR2 from the germline V gene are SQVTM and ANQGSEA. V was clipped by 7 bases and J by 1 base, with 4 bases between them. CDR3 amino acids: CSAGNTEAFF. CDR3 DNA sequence: TGCAGCGCGGGGAACACTGAAGCTTTCTTT.

This chain connects TRBV19 to TRBJ1-1, with 7 nucleotides matching TRBD1. Germline V gene sequence: CDR1 LNHDA, CDR2 SQIVND (reference sequence). The V gene end was trimmed by 0 bases and the J gene end by 0 bases; junction bases not matched to a gene: 4. The CDR3 has 16 amino acids. CDR3 amino acids: CASSIDKQGLNTEAFF. CDR3 sequence (DNA): TGTGCCAGTAGTATAGATAAACAGGGGTTGAACACTGAAGCTTTCTTT.

A single count supports this clone. J is TRBJ1-2 and V is TRBV5-6, with TRBD1 matching 7 bases. Germline loops: CDR1 SGHDT, CDR2 YYEEEE. The CDR3 has 18 residues. Trimming at V came to 3 bases and at J to 2 bases, leaving 16 bases not matched to a gene. Here the CDR3 reads CASSSGGPGGGFNYGYTF. CDR3 coding DNA: TGTGCCAGCAGCTCAGGGGGACCAGGGGGTGGGTTCAACTATGGCTACACCTTC. The full variable domain, in which reference TRBV5-6 and TRBJ1-2 provide the parts outside the CDR3, is DAGVTQSPTHLIKTRGQQVTLRCSPKSGHDTVSWYQQALGQGPQFIFQYYEEEERQRGNFPDRFSGHQFPNYSSELNVNALLLGDSALYLCASSSGGPGGGFNYGYTFGSGTRLTVV.

V gene TRBV29-1 combines with J gene TRBJ1-4; weak D call: TRBD1 (6 bases). V dropped 1 base and J dropped 2 bases, with 14 bases sitting between them. The CDR3 totals 16 residues. Germline V gene lookup returns CDR1 SQVTM and CDR2 ANQGSEA. The DNA for the CDR3 is TGCAGCGTTGAAGTCCGGGGGGCCCCGACTAATGAAAAACTGTTTTTT. It encodes CSVEVRGAPTNEKLFF. Drawing the rest from reference TRBV29-1 and TRBJ1-4, the complete variable domain is SAVISQKPSRDICQRGTSLTIQCQVDSQVTMMFWYRQQPGQSLTLIATANQGSEATYESGFVIDKFPISRPNLTFSTLTVSNMSPEDSSIYLCSVEVRGAPTNEKLFFGSGTQLSVL.

This chain uses TRBV29-1 with TRBJ2-7, with 8 bases identical to TRBD2. From germline, CDR1 is SQVTM and CDR2 ANQGSEA. The CDR3 covers 14 residues. The V segment lost 0 bases and the J segment 10 bases; nucleotides outside the gene matches: 11. CDR3 residues: CSVEDRSGGKGQYF. CDR3 DNA sequence: TGCAGCGTTGAAGATCGGAGCGGGGGCAAGGGTCAGTACTTC.

V is TRBV6-6 and J is TRBJ1-2; tentative D call: TRBD1 (6 bases). Germline CDR1 reads MNHNY; CDR2 reads SVGAGI (reference sequence). The CDR3 totals 16 residues. V shed 5 bases and J shed 4 bases, with 20 bases lying between them. This CDR3 is CASSPQGSTRRYGYTF. The CDR3 DNA reads as TGTGCCAGCAGTCCTCAGGGGAGTACCCGCCGCTATGGCTACACCTTC.

The chain has TRBV6-4 and TRBJ2-2; D uncertain. The germline V and J ends were trimmed by 2 bases and 7 bases, with 17 bases remaining between them. Germline values: CDR1 MRHNA, CDR2 SNTAGT. The CDR3 has 16 residues. The CDR3 region is CASSDAGALDGGELFF. The DNA for the CDR3 is TGTGCCAGCAGTGACGCCGGAGCCTTAGACGGCGGGGAGCTGTTTTTT.

The V and J genes are TRBV7-2 and TRBJ1-2; D gene ambiguous. CDR3 length: 15 amino acids. Germline-derived CDR1 and CDR2 are SGHTA and FQGNSA. The V end lost 3 bases, the J end lost 4 bases, and 15 bases lay between the germline ends. CDR3 sequence: CASSLNTHRGYGYTF. In DNA, the CDR3 is TGTGCCAGCAGCTTGAACACCCATCGGGGCTATGGCTACACCTTC.

The chain carries TRBV5-1 and TRBJ1-1; D might be TRBD1 (6 bases). The CDR3 extends over 16 amino acids. From germline, CDR1 is SGHRS and CDR2 YFSETQ. V was cut by 0 bases and J by 2 bases, with 14 bases left in between. CDR3 nucleotide sequence: TGCGCCAGCAGCTTGGTCCCAGGGGAGAGTAACACTGAAGCTTTCTTT. Its protein product is CASSLVPGESNTEAFF.

This chain links TRBV7-2 with TRBJ1-2; a possible D gene is TRBD1 (5 bases). The CDR3 spans 14 residues. CDR1 SGHTA and CDR2 FQGNSA come from the germline V gene. V lost 4 bases to trimming and J lost 2 bases, with 11 bases between them. The CDR3 sequence: CASSSRTQNYGYTF. CDR3 bases: TGTGCCAGCAGCTCCCGGACACAAAACTATGGCTACACCTTC.

The rearrangement links TRBV2 to TRBJ1-5; D is perhaps TRBD1 (5 bases). Trimming stripped 7 bases from V and 7 bases from J, with 11 bases between. Germline V CDR1 and CDR2: SNHLY, FYNNEI. The CDR3 has 12 amino acids. CDR3 sequence reads: CASTKDNQPQHF. In DNA form, the CDR3 reads TGTGCCAGCACCAAGGACAACCAGCCCCAGCATTTT.

CDR3 nucleotides: TGTGCCAGCAGCTTCAACGCGGGGAGGAACGAGCAGTACTTC. This translates into CASSFNAGRNEQYF. The chain has TRBV5-6 and TRBJ2-7; D might be TRBD2 (6 bases). The CDR3 runs 14 residues. The V end lost 2 bases, the J end lost 5 bases, and 14 bases lay between the germline ends. CDR1 and CDR2 (germline): SGHDT, YYEEEE.

The V gene is TRBV7-2, the J gene TRBJ1-2; no clear D. In germline, CDR1 is SGHTA, CDR2 FQGNSA. Trimming pared 5 bases from V and 2 bases from J, leaving 15 bases between. The CDR3 consists of 15 residues. In DNA, the CDR3 is TGTGCCAGCAGCCCCTACGTGGAGCCAAACTATGGCTACACCTTC. This gives the protein CASSPYVEPNYGYTF.

This clone has more than one count but fewer than ten. J is TRBJ2-3 and V is TRBV10-2; TRBD1 matches at 7 bases. The CDR3 spans 13 residues. Germline trimming cut 8 bases from V and 2 bases from J; bases unmatched to any gene: 4. Germline CDR1 and CDR2: WSHSY and SAAADI. As DNA, the CDR3 is TGCGCCAGCGGACAGGTAACCACAGATACGCAGTATTTT. Its protein product is CASGQVTTDTQYF.

The V gene is TRBV6-5, the J gene TRBJ1-1; 8 bases are shared with TRBD1. Germline lookup yields CDR1 MNHEY and CDR2 SVGAGI. V shed 5 bases, J shed 2 bases, and the junction held 4 bases outside the gene matches. The CDR3 has 14 amino acids. CDR3 DNA sequence: TGTGCCAGCAGTGGGGACAGGAGCAACACTGAAGCTTTCTTT. It yields the protein CASSGDRSNTEAFF.

The CDR3 loop reads CATNEARVETQYF. The CDR3 coding sequence is TGTGCCACCAACGAGGCTCGGGTGGAGACCCAGTACTTC. This sequence joins TRBV10-3 and TRBJ2-5; no clear D gene. Germline V gives CDR1 ENHRY, CDR2 SYGVKD. V shed 10 bases and J shed 5 bases, with 17 bases lying between them. This CDR3 has 13 amino acids.

The chain links TRBV9 to TRBJ2-1; a possible D gene is TRBD2 (6 bases). With 0 bases removed from V and 3 bases from J, the gap between germline ends came to 13 bases. CDR3 length: 16 amino acids. Germline CDR1 is SGDLS and CDR2 is YYNGEE. CDR3: CASSVAGDLNYNEQFF. DNA of the CDR3: TGTGCCAGCAGCGTAGCCGGGGACTTAAACTACAATGAGCAGTTCTTC.

This clone was observed once. This rearrangement joins TRBV6-5 to TRBJ2-2; no reliable D call. Germline V gene sequence: CDR1 MNHEY, CDR2 SVGAGI. The CDR3 is 14 amino acids. The V end was cut by 8 bases, the J end by 1 base, with 11 bases between. CDR3 in amino acids: CASQGAGNTGELFF. CDR3 nucleotides: TGTGCCAGCCAAGGAGCCGGGAACACCGGGGAGCTGTTTTTT.

The CDR3 sequence: CASSPGQGTYTEAFF. The CDR3 DNA reads as TGTGCCAGCAGTCCAGGACAGGGGACTTACACTGAAGCTTTCTTT. The J gene is TRBJ1-1, the V gene TRBV6-5; TRBD1 matches at 9 bases. Trimming at V came to 5 bases and at J to 3 bases, leaving 7 bases not matched to a gene. From germline, CDR1 is MNHEY and CDR2 SVGAGI. The CDR3 spans 15 residues.

The chain links TRBV5-4 to TRBJ2-2; 8 bases fit TRBD1. The CDR3 totals 15 residues. Germline V gives CDR1 SGHNT, CDR2 YYREEE (reference sequence). Germline trimming cut 5 bases from V and 5 bases from J; bases unmatched to any gene: 8. The CDR3 loop reads CASSSLQGATGELFF. In nucleotides, the CDR3 is TGTGCCAGCAGTTCACTCCAGGGGGCTACCGGGGAGCTGTTTTTT.

The rearrangement joins TRBV2 to TRBJ1-5, with 10 positions matching TRBD1. V was pared by 8 bases and J by 5 bases, with 3 bases of the junction left unmatched. The V gene's germline CDR1 is SNHLY and CDR2 FYNNEI. CDR3 length: 13 amino acids. The CDR3 reads CASGGTGDQPQHF. CDR3 nucleotide sequence: TGTGCCAGCGGAGGGACAGGGGATCAGCCCCAGCATTTT.

For the CDR3, the DNA is TGCAGCTTTCTCCAGGAGGACTATGGCTACACCTTC. Translation gives CSFLQEDYGYTF. The gene calls are TRBV29-1 and TRBJ1-2; D not resolved. The CDR3 consists of 12 residues. The germline V gene encodes CDR1 SQVTM and CDR2 ANQGSEA. V was shortened by 8 bases and J by 3 bases, with 13 bases between the two germline ends.

The chain uses TRBV11-2 and TRBJ1-3, with 9 bases matching TRBD1. The CDR3 spans 18 residues. With 6 bases clipped from V and 2 bases from J, the junction kept 14 bases outside the gene matches. Germline V CDR1 and CDR2: SGHAT, FQNNGV. The CDR3 sequence is CASSWTGATLGPGNTIYF. CDR3 bases: TGTGCCAGCAGTTGGACAGGGGCCACCTTGGGACCTGGAAACACCATATATTTT.